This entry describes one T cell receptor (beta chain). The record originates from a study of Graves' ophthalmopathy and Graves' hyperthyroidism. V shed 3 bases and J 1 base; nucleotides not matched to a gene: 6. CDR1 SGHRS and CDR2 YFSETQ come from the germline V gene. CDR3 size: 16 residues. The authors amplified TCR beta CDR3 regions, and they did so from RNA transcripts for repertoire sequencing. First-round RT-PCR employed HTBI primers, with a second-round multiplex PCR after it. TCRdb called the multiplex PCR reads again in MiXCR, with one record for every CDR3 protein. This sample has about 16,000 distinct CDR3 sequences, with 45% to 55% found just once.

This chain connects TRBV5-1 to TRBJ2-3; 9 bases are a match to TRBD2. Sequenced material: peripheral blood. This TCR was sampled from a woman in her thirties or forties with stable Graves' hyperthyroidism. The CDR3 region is CASSSKRGAGTDTQYF. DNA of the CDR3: TGCGCCAGCAGCTCGAAGCGGGGGGCTGGCACAGATACGCAGTATTTT. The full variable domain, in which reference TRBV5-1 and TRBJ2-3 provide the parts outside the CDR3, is KAGVTQTPRYLIKTRGQQVTLSCSPISGHRSVSWYQQTPGQGLQFLFEYFSETQRNKGNFPGRFSGRQFSNSRSEMNVSTLELGDSALYLCASSSKRGAGTDTQYFGPGTRLTVL.